The rows below give T cell receptor beta chains drawn from one sample of a study of blood T cell repertoires in COVID-19. Data came from immunoSEQ multiplex PCR; TCRdb stores just in-frame clones and leaves some out. Among 390,000 or so clones listed, roughly nine tenths were seen once. Sequencing used PBMCs or T cells enriched from blood (not recorded which). These receptors came from a man aged 18 to 29 who had recovered from COVID-19. The CDR3 runs from the conserved cysteine through the conserved F or W. A D gene is named only where the DNA matches it firmly. Clone size is given for some rows only: seen once, a few or many times, or a class if the clone is expanded.

abundance	d_gene	j_gene	v_gene	CDR3aa	CDR3nt
NA	NA	TRBJ1-2	TRBV7-2	CASSTAAGTRIGYTF	TGTGCCAGCAGCACGGCCGCTGGGACACGGATTGGCTACACCTTC
NA	NA	TRBJ1-6	TRBV5-1	CASSPSPGTFSPLHF	TGCGCCAGCAGCCCGAGTCCCGGGACTTTTTCACCCCTCCACTTT
NA	NA	TRBJ1-2	TRBV29-1	CSVEDSRYGYTF	TGCAGCGTTGAAGATTCGAGATATGGCTACACCTTC
NA	TRBD2	TRBJ2-5	TRBV19	CASKERGVPQETQYF	TGTGCCAGTAAAGAGCGGGGGGTCCCCCAAGAGACCCAGTACTTC
NA	NA	TRBJ1-2	TRBV28	CASSFGVKGYTF	TGTGCCAGCAGTTTCGGGGTTAAGGGCTACACCTTC
NA	NA	TRBJ1-1	TRBV7-9	CASSLRTLMNTEAFF	TGTGCCAGCAGCTTGAGGACATTGATGAACACTGAAGCTTTCTTT
once	NA	TRBJ2-7	TRBV6-5	CASSWQETYEQYF	TGTGCCAGCAGTTGGCAGGAAACCTACGAGCAGTACTTC
NA	NA	TRBJ1-5	TRBV7-9	CASSLGGQARPQHF	TGTGCCAGCAGTCTAGGCGGGCAGGCTAGGCCCCAGCATTTT
NA	NA	TRBJ1-2	TRBV28	CASSLSITGEGYTF	TGTGCCAGCAGTTTATCCATAACAGGAGAGGGCTACACCTTC
NA	TRBD2	TRBJ2-7	TRBV7-9	CASSPTRSATSGRYEQYF	TGTGCCAGCAGCCCAACCAGATCGGCGACTAGCGGGAGGTACGAGCAGTACTTC
NA	TRBD2	TRBJ2-1	TRBV28	CASSPGLAVSYNEQFF	TGTGCCAGCAGTCCGGGACTAGCGGTCTCCTACAATGAGCAGTTCTTC
NA	TRBD1	TRBJ1-3	TRBV5-6	CASSLAQGVGNTIYF	TGTGCCAGCAGCTTGGCACAGGGGGTTGGAAACACCATATATTTT
NA	NA	TRBJ1-5	TRBV2	CASRVGLSQGQPQHF	TGTGCCAGCAGGGTCGGACTTTCCCAGGGGCAGCCCCAGCATTTT
once	NA	TRBJ1-2	TRBV5-4	CASSFSYGYTF	TGTGCCAGCAGCTTTAGCTATGGCTACACCTTC
NA	TRBD1	TRBJ2-7	TRBV5-1	CASSFETGGHEQYF	TGCGCCAGCAGCTTTGAGACAGGGGGGCACGAGCAGTACTTC
NA	TRBD1	TRBJ1-5	TRBV5-5	CASSSLTGGGSNQPQHF	TGTGCCAGCAGCTCACTCACAGGGGGCGGTAGCAATCAGCCCCAGCATTTT
NA	NA	TRBJ2-7	TRBV19	CASSIGPAYEQYF	TGTGCCAGTAGTATAGGGCCCGCCTACGAGCAGTACTTC
NA	TRBD1	TRBJ2-7	TRBV6-1	CASSEAMGQGVGEQYF	TGTGCCAGCAGTGAAGCAATGGGACAGGGGGTTGGCGAGCAGTACTTC
NA	NA	TRBJ1-5	TRBV5-6	CASSLAGWQSQPQHF	TGTGCCAGCAGCTTGGCGGGGTGGCAGTCTCAGCCCCAGCATTTT
NA	NA	TRBJ1-2	TRBV19	CASSIDQDRKIYGYTF	TGTGCCAGTAGTATAGATCAAGACAGGAAGATCTATGGCTACACCTTC
NA	NA	TRBJ1-4	TRBV5-4	CASSLNSGAPEKLFF	TGTGCCAGCAGCTTGAACTCAGGGGCACCTGAAAAACTGTTTTTT
NA	NA	TRBJ1-6	TRBV2	CASSESGPNNSPLHF	TGTGCCAGCAGTGAATCAGGGCCCAATAATTCACCCCTCCACTTT
NA	NA	TRBJ1-2	TRBV5-1	CASSFPQPGDGYTF	TGCGCCAGCAGCTTCCCCCAACCAGGGGATGGCTACACCTTC
NA	TRBD1	TRBJ2-3	TRBV11-2	CASSSGDRGLGLGTDTQYF	TGTGCCAGCAGCTCGGGGGACAGGGGATTGGGACTCGGCACAGATACGCAGTATTTT
NA	TRBD1	TRBJ2-7	TRBV11-1	CASSLSGQGHYEQYF	TGTGCCAGCAGCTTATCCGGACAGGGACACTACGAGCAGTACTTC
NA	TRBD1	TRBJ1-2	TRBV29-1	CSVQTQAGTGGYTF	TGCAGCGTCCAAACCCAGGCCGGGACAGGGGGCTACACCTTC
NA	NA	TRBJ2-5	TRBV12-1	CASSVRRAAWTAKTQYF	TGTGCCAGCAGCGTCAGACGGGCCGCGTGGACAGCGAAGACCCAGTACTTC
few	NA	TRBJ1-2	TRBV29-1	CSVGGFEDGYTF	TGCAGCGTTGGAGGGTTTGAGGATGGCTACACCTTC
NA	NA	TRBJ1-5	TRBV5-4	CASSEGPGAQHF	TGTGCCAGCAGCGAGGGACCGGGGGCCCAGCATTTT
NA	TRBD2	TRBJ2-7	TRBV4-1	CASSPQLLAGTLHEQYF	TGCGCCAGCAGCCCTCAACTCCTAGCGGGAACGCTCCACGAGCAGTACTTC
NA	TRBD2	TRBJ2-2	TRBV4-1	CASSRGLAGGPAGELFF	TGCGCCAGCAGCCGAGGACTAGCGGGGGGGCCTGCCGGGGAGCTGTTTTTT
NA	TRBD1	TRBJ2-7	TRBV27	CASSPISGTGASSYEQYF	TGTGCCAGCAGTCCGATTTCCGGGACAGGGGCCAGCTCCTACGAGCAGTACTTC
NA	NA	TRBJ1-1	TRBV3-1/TRBV3-2	CASSQLQGLTEAFF	TGTGCCAGCAGCCAGCTACAGGGCCTCACTGAAGCTTTCTTT
NA	TRBD2	TRBJ2-7	TRBV3-1/TRBV3-2	CASSQSGLARYEQYF	TGTGCCAGCAGCCAGTCGGGACTAGCTCGCTACGAGCAGTACTTC
NA	TRBD1	TRBJ2-2	TRBV7-2	CASSSGTGYTGELFF	TGTGCCAGCAGCTCAGGGACAGGGTACACCGGGGAGCTGTTTTTT
NA	NA	TRBJ2-1	TRBV6-1	CASSARPAGVGNEQFF	TGTGCCAGCAGTGCCCGACCCGCGGGCGTTGGCAATGAGCAGTTCTTC
NA	NA	TRBJ2-5	TRBV11-2	CASSFSSLQETQYF	TGTGCCAGCAGCTTTAGCTCCCTCCAAGAGACCCAGTACTTC